These 30 T cell receptor beta chains came from one sample sequenced in a study of Graves' ophthalmopathy and Graves' hyperthyroidism. Amplification of the TCR beta CDR3 regions used RNA transcripts (as template). Scientists carried out first-round RT-PCR using HTBI primers and then a second-round multiplex PCR. A single record per CDR3 protein comes from TCRdb applying MiXCR to the multiplex PCR reads. The table lists about 700,000 distinct CDR3 sequences, roughly 40% of them singletons. The source material was peripheral blood. Receptor source: an adult man with Graves' ophthalmopathy.

The J gene is TRBJ2-5, the V gene TRBV7-8; no firm D call. CDR3 length equals 15 residues. V was cut by 6 bases and J by 4 bases, with 18 bases left in between. CDR1 is SGHVS and CDR2 is FQNEAQ in the germline V gene. CDR3 bases: TGTGCCAGCAGTTACCTTTCCAGGCGCGGAGAGACCCAGTACTTC. Protein sequence: CASSYLSRRGETQYF.

A word on this clonotype: At one end, the junction sequence differs from germline, possibly due to a read error. The gene calls are TRBV24-1 and TRBJ1-5, with 9 bases lining up with TRBD1. Germline V lookup: CDR1 KGHDR, CDR2 SFDVKD. This CDR3 contains 15 residues. CDR3 loop: CASSEAGTGFQPQHF. The CDR3 DNA is TGTGCCAGCAGTGAAGCTGGGACAGGGTTTCAGCCCCAGCATTTT.

This clonotype occurred once. The chain joins TRBV15 to TRBJ1-1, with D possibly being TRBD1 (6 bases). CDR1 LNHNV and CDR2 YYDKDF come from the germline V gene (reference sequence). The CDR3 has 16 residues. The V end was cut by 0 bases, the J end by 3 bases, with 14 bases between. Here the CDR3 reads CATSRDSLNRDTEAFF. The CDR3, as DNA: TGTGCCACCAGCAGAGACAGCCTGAACAGGGACACTGAAGCTTTCTTT.

The V call is TRBV7-2, the J call TRBJ2-5, with 7 bases lining up with TRBD1. The CDR3 is made up of 16 amino acids. The J segment lost 2 bases and the V segment lost 4 bases, leaving 10 bases of the junction unmatched. Germline CDR1 SGHTA, CDR2 FQGNSA. In nucleotides, the CDR3 is TGTGCCAGCAGCTCACCCACAGGGGCAGCACAAGAGACCCAGTACTTC. It encodes CASSSPTGAAQETQYF.

A few counts support this clonotype. V gene TRBV7-9 combines with J gene TRBJ2-7, with 8 bases identical to TRBD1. The CDR3 has 17 amino acids. Germline lookup yields CDR1 SEHNR and CDR2 FQNEAQ (reference sequence). The V and J ends lost 5 bases and 7 bases, in that order; junction bases with no gene match: 19. As DNA, the CDR3 is TGTGCCAGCAGCCCAACTCCCGGGACAGGAGAGTTCGGGGAGCAGTACTTC. Protein: CASSPTPGTGEFGEQYF. The full variable domain, completed using reference TRBV7-9 and TRBJ2-7, is DTGVSQNPRHKITKRGQNVTFRCDPISEHNRLYWYRQTLGQGPEFLTYFQNEAQLEKSRLLSDRFSAERPKGSFSTLEIQRTEQGDSAMYLCASSPTPGTGEFGEQYFGPGTRLTVT.

This clonotype was detected ten times or more. V usage is TRBV2 and J usage is TRBJ2-6; tentatively, D is TRBD1 (5 bases). CDR3 length equals 15 residues. V shed 6 bases and J shed 0 bases, with 9 bases lying between them. Germline V gene data show CDR1 as SNHLY and CDR2 as FYNNEI. The CDR3 here is CASSPGPSGANVLTF. CDR3 nucleotides: TGTGCCAGCAGCCCAGGGCCCTCTGGGGCCAACGTCCTGACTTTC. Drawing the rest from reference TRBV2 and TRBJ2-6, the complete variable domain is EPEVTQTPSHQVTQMGQEVILRCVPISNHLYFYWYRQILGQKVEFLVSFYNNEISEKSEIFDDQFSVERPDGSNFTLKIRSTKLEDSAMYFCASSPGPSGANVLTFGAGSRLTVL.

The chain's CDR3 is CAISENRSRYGNQPQHF. CDR3 DNA: TGTGCCATCAGTGAGAACAGGAGTAGATACGGCAATCAGCCCCAGCATTTT. The chain combines TRBV10-3 with TRBJ1-5; maybe TRBD1 (5 bases). Germline loops: CDR1 ENHRY, CDR2 SYGVKD. Trimming shortened V by 2 bases and J by 2 bases, and 16 bases separated the two germline ends. The CDR3 length is 17 residues.

This clonotype was seen a few times. The chain combines TRBV5-6 with TRBJ2-2; TRBD1 matches at 8 bases. The CDR3 extends over 15 amino acids. Germline assignment: CDR1 SGHDT and CDR2 YYEEEE. V dropped 3 bases and J dropped 5; count of bases not matched to a gene: 6. CDR3 region: CASSWTGFLTGELFF. For the CDR3, the DNA is TGTGCCAGCAGCTGGACAGGGTTCCTTACCGGGGAGCTGTTTTTT.

This clonotype was seen repeatedly, ten times or more. The V gene is TRBV29-1, the J gene TRBJ1-1; 12 bases map to TRBD1. Germline loops: CDR1 SQVTM, CDR2 ANQGSEA. V dropped 6 bases and J dropped 3; count of bases not matched to a gene: 11. The CDR3 consists of 16 residues. CDR3 bases: TGCAGCGTCTCCGGGACAGGGGGCCTTACGCACACTGAAGCTTTCTTT. Translated, it gives CSVSGTGGLTHTEAFF.

The chain is built from TRBV11-2 and TRBJ1-5, with 10 positions matching TRBD1. Germline CDR1 and CDR2: SGHAT and FQNNGV. Losses at the gene ends were 5 bases for V and 9 bases for J; bases not matched to a gene: 7. This CDR3 has 14 residues. Here the CDR3 reads CASSPDRGLGPQHF. The CDR3 region has the DNA TGTGCCAGCAGCCCCGACAGGGGGCTCGGGCCCCAGCATTTT.

J is TRBJ2-5 and V is TRBV7-3; 12 bases line up with TRBD2. Germline-derived CDR1 and CDR2 are SGHTA and FQGTGA. The V and J ends lost 5 bases and 5 bases, in that order; junction bases with no gene match: 9. The CDR3 loop spans 16 amino acids. DNA for the CDR3: TGTGCCAGCAGCCCCGGGACTAGCGGGTTCGGGGAGACCCAGTACTTC. Its protein product is CASSPGTSGFGETQYF.

This clonotype showed up just a few times. The chain links TRBV6-6 to TRBJ1-5; a possible D gene is TRBD1 (6 bases). The V end lost 7 bases, the J end lost 0 bases, and 13 bases lay between the germline ends. This CDR3 comprises 15 residues. Germline loops: CDR1 MNHNY, CDR2 SVGAGI (reference sequence). The CDR3 sequence: CASIRQGSSNQPQHF. CDR3 DNA sequence: TGTGCCAGCATAAGGCAGGGGAGTAGCAATCAGCCCCAGCATTTT.

This clonotype was detected only a few times. The rearrangement joins TRBV9 to TRBJ2-5; 7 positions agree with TRBD1. CDR1 and CDR2 (germline): SGDLS, YYNGEE. V was clipped by 7 bases and J by 5 bases; unmatched bases: 14. The length of the CDR3 is 15 residues. Here the CDR3 DNA reads TGTGCCAGCGGCACCAATCACAGGGGATGGGAGACCCAGTACTTC. Encoded protein: CASGTNHRGWETQYF.

This clonotype was found once. A read error is possible here, since a much larger clone lies one base away. This chain joins TRBV7-9 and TRBJ2-5; 8 positions agree with TRBD2. From germline, CDR1 is SEHNR and CDR2 FQNEAQ (reference sequence). This CDR3 has 15 residues. CDR3 sequence (DNA): TGTGCCAGCAGCTTGAGCGGGGGAACTGGGGAGATCCAGTACTTC. Its translation is CASSLSGGTGEIQYF.

This clonotype has more than one count but fewer than ten. The V and J genes are TRBV2 and TRBJ1-5, with a tentative D call TRBD1 (5 bases). V was shortened by 1 base and J by 0 bases, with 10 bases between the two germline ends. The length of the CDR3 is 16 residues. Germline CDR1 SNHLY, CDR2 FYNNEI. CDR3 bases: TGTGCCAGCAGTGAAGAGTGGCAGGGTAGCAATCAGCCCCAGCATTTT. Translated: CASSEEWQGSNQPQHF.

Concerning this clonotype itself: Germline is not matched at one junction end, which may reflect a read error. V and J are TRBV25-1 and TRBJ1-5; D gene uncertain. CDR3 size: 12 residues. Germline V CDR1 and CDR2: MGHDK, SYGVNS. Here the CDR3 DNA reads TGTGCCAGCAGTGAATATTTCCCGGGATCGTATTTT. Protein: CASSEYFPGSYF.

Concerning this clonotype: A junction end diverges from the germline sequence, so it may reflect a read error. The chain combines TRBV10-2 with TRBJ1-1; 10 bases are shared with TRBD1. Germline V lookup: CDR1 WSHSY, CDR2 SAAADI. This CDR3 is built from 15 residues. The CDR3 region has the DNA TGCCCCAGCAGCCAAGACAGGGGGCAGGGTACTGAAGCTTTCTTT. Its translation is CPSSQDRGQGTEAFF.

This chain connects TRBV25-1 to TRBJ2-5; 8 bases agree with TRBD2. The germline V gene has CDR1 MGHDK and CDR2 SYGVNS. The CDR3 extends over 16 amino acids. Trimming at V came to 5 bases and at J to 1 base, leaving 9 bases not matched to a gene. CDR3 residues: CASSSAGGGTQETQYF. As DNA, the CDR3 is TGTGCCAGCAGTTCCGCCGGCGGGGGGACCCAAGAGACCCAGTACTTC. The whole variable domain, remainder taken from reference TRBV25-1 and TRBJ2-5, is EADIYQTPRYLVIGTGKKITLECSQTMGHDKMYWYQQDPGMELHLIHYSYGVNSTEKGDLSSESTVSRIRTEHFPLTLESARPSHTSQYLCASSSAGGGTQETQYFGPGTRLLVL.

J is TRBJ1-5 and V is TRBV24-1; perhaps TRBD1 as D (5 bases). This CDR3 is built from 16 residues. The V and J ends lost 3 bases and 3 bases respectively, with 14 bases between them. Germline assignment: CDR1 KGHDR and CDR2 SFDVKD. CDR3 in DNA: TGTGCCACCAGTGATGGCCGAGGGGCTATCAATCAGCCCCAGCATTTT. It codes for CATSDGRGAINQPQHF.

In its sample, this clonotype was seen a few times. V and J are TRBV12-3 or TRBV12-4 and TRBJ2-7; D is possibly TRBD1 or TRBD2 (6 bases each). With 6 bases removed from V and 0 bases from J, the gap between germline ends came to 12 bases. The CDR3 has 14 residues. In DNA form, the CDR3 reads TGTGCCAGCAGGCGCGCGGGACACTCCTACGAGCAGTACTTC. It yields the protein CASRRAGHSYEQYF.

This clonotype was counted ten times or more. The genes are TRBV10-3 and TRBJ1-1; D gene uncertain. The V and J ends lost 2 bases and 1 base respectively, with 2 bases between them. The CDR3 contains 12 residues. Germline lookup yields CDR1 ENHRY and CDR2 SYGVKD. The CDR3 is CAISETNTEAFF. CDR3 bases: TGTGCCATCAGTGAGACGAACACTGAAGCTTTCTTT.

The chain combines TRBV29-1 with TRBJ2-5; tentatively, D is TRBD2 (7 bases). CDR1 is SQVTM, CDR2 ANQGSEA, per germline. CDR3 length: 13 residues. DNA for the CDR3: TGCAGTGATATACAGGGAGGGAGAGAGACCCAGTACTTC. It yields the protein CSDIQGGRETQYF.

The V gene is TRBV7-9, the J gene TRBJ2-5; D unclear. V shed 4 bases and J shed 1 base, with 16 bases lying between them. The CDR3 is 16 residues long. Germline-derived CDR1 and CDR2 are SEHNR and FQNEAQ (reference sequence). The chain's CDR3 is CASSSTLLEIQETQYF. Here the CDR3 DNA reads TGTGCCAGCAGCTCTACCCTTTTGGAGATCCAAGAGACCCAGTACTTC.

V usage is TRBV25-1 and J usage is TRBJ2-5; tentatively, D is TRBD1 or TRBD2 (5 bases each). With 6 bases removed from V and 4 bases from J, the gap between germline ends came to 15 bases. Looked up from germline, CDR1 is MGHDK and CDR2 is SYGVNS. The CDR3 spans 14 residues. This CDR3 reads CASSLGDVGETQYF. In DNA, the CDR3 is TGTGCCAGCAGCTTGGGGGACGTGGGAGAGACCCAGTACTTC.

This clonotype was observed at least ten times. The chain uses TRBV19 and TRBJ2-7, with 8 bases matching TRBD2. V dropped 6 bases and J dropped 2; count of bases not matched to a gene: 3. Per the germline V gene, CDR1 is LNHDA and CDR2 is SQIVND (reference sequence). This CDR3 contains 13 residues. The CDR3 reads CASSWREAYEQYF. For the CDR3, the DNA is TGTGCCAGTAGCTGGCGGGAGGCCTACGAGCAGTACTTC.

The chain employs TRBV7-6 and TRBJ2-7; the D gene is possibly TRBD1 (6 bases). With 1 base removed from V and 4 bases from J, the gap between germline ends came to 14 bases. The CDR3 is 15 amino acids. The germline V gene has CDR1 SGHVS and CDR2 FNYEAQ. The CDR3 sequence: CASSLGGGPYYEQYF. The CDR3 DNA sequence: TGTGCCAGCAGCTTAGGAGGGGGTCCCTATTACGAGCAGTACTTC.

Many counts were recorded for this clonotype. The CDR3 here is CATSRGGVGNQPQHF. The CDR3, as DNA: TGTGCCACCAGCAGGGGAGGGGTGGGCAATCAGCCCCAGCATTTT. The gene calls are TRBV15 and TRBJ1-5, with TRBD1 as a possible D gene (5 bases). The length of the CDR3 is 15 residues. With 3 bases removed from V and 2 bases from J, the gap between germline ends came to 11 bases. Germline assignment: CDR1 LNHNV and CDR2 YYDKDF (reference sequence).

This clonotype was seen ten or more times. V usage is TRBV9 and J usage is TRBJ1-6, with 7 bases matching TRBD1. V trimming: 3 bases; J trimming: 9 bases; junction bases outside the gene matches: 9. The germline gives CDR1 SGDLS, CDR2 YYNGEE. CDR3 length equals 15 residues. The CDR3: CASSASDRFGSPLHF. CDR3 DNA sequence: TGTGCCAGCAGCGCCTCGGACAGGTTCGGTTCACCCCTCCACTTT.

In this sample, this clonotype turned up a few times. The chain employs TRBV25-1 and TRBJ2-2; D not resolved. Trimming took 6 bases from V and 2 from J, leaving 10 bases between them. Germline CDR1 reads MGHDK; CDR2 reads SYGVNS. This CDR3 comprises 14 residues. CDR3 region: CASRLAVNTGELFF. The CDR3 DNA reads as TGTGCCAGCAGGTTGGCAGTTAACACCGGGGAGCTGTTTTTT. Variable domain in full (rest from reference TRBV25-1 and TRBJ2-2): EADIYQTPRYLVIGTGKKITLECSQTMGHDKMYWYQQDPGMELHLIHYSYGVNSTEKGDLSSESTVSRIRTEHFPLTLESARPSHTSQYLCASRLAVNTGELFFGEGSRLTVL.

J is TRBJ1-3 and V is TRBV6-1, with 10 positions matching TRBD1. With 4 bases clipped from V and 0 bases from J, the junction kept 9 bases outside the gene matches. The V gene's germline CDR1 is MNHNS and CDR2 SASEGT. The CDR3 length is 18 residues. The CDR3 DNA is TGTGCCAGCAGTGTAGAGACAGGGGGCTCCTCCTCTGGAAACACCATATATTTT. This sequence encodes CASSVETGGSSSGNTIYF.